One T cell receptor (beta chain) is described in this entry. This CDR3 is also generated by other DNA sequences in the sample. The source of the sample is a study of blood T cell repertoires in COVID-19. As for the study in general: The United States, Italy and Spain supplied acute and convalescent COVID-19 samples. Sources were T cells, B-cell-depleted T cells, or PBMCs; the material itself was cDNA or gDNA.

The length of the CDR3 is 13 residues. Trimming shortened V by 0 bases and J by 0 bases, and 3 bases separated the two germline ends. Germline lookup yields CDR1 SGHRS and CDR2 YFSETQ. Produced via immunoSEQ multiplex PCR; TCRdb's table is partial and in-frame only. The data show some 160,000 clones, with 83% seen just once and roughly 2% held by the top ten. Sequencing was carried out using peripheral blood. The sequence derives from a woman aged 80 or over with acute or convalescent COVID-19. The genes are TRBV5-1 and TRBJ1-1; D remains unclear. Here the CDR3 reads CASSLGVNTEAFF. In nucleotides, the CDR3 is TGCGCCAGCAGCTTGGGCGTGAACACTGAAGCTTTCTTT. Complete variable domain (other parts from reference TRBV5-1 and TRBJ1-1): KAGVTQTPRYLIKTRGQQVTLSCSPISGHRSVSWYQQTPGQGLQFLFEYFSETQRNKGNFPGRFSGRQFSNSRSEMNVSTLELGDSALYLCASSLGVNTEAFFGQGTRLTVV.